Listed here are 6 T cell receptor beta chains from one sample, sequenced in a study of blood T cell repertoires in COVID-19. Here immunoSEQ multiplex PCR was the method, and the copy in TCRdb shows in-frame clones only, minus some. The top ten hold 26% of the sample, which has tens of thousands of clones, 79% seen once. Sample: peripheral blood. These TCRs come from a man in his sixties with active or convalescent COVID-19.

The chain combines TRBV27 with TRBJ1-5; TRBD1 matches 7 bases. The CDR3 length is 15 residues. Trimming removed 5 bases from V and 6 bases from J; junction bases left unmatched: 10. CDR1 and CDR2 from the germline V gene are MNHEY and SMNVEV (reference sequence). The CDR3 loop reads CASSPKYRGSQPQHF. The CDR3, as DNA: TGTGCCAGCAGTCCAAAATACAGGGGTAGTCAGCCCCAGCATTTT.

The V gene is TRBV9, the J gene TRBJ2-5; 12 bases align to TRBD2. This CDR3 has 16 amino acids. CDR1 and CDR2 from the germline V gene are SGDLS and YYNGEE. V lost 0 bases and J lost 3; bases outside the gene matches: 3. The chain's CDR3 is CASSVVPSGGEETQYF. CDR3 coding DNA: TGTGCCAGCAGCGTAGTCCCTAGCGGGGGGGAAGAGACCCAGTACTTC.

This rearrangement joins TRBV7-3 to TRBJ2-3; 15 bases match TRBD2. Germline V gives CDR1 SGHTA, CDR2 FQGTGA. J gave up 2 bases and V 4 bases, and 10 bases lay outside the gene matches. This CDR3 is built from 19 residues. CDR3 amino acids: CASSSPGLAGGQPTDTQYF. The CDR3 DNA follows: TGTGCCAGCAGCTCTCCGGGACTAGCGGGGGGCCAACCCACAGATACGCAGTATTTT.

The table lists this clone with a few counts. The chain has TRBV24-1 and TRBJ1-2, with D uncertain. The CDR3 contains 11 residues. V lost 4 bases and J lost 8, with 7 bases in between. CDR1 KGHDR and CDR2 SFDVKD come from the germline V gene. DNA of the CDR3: TGTGCCACCAGTGACCCCGCGGGCTACACCTTC. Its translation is CATSDPAGYTF.

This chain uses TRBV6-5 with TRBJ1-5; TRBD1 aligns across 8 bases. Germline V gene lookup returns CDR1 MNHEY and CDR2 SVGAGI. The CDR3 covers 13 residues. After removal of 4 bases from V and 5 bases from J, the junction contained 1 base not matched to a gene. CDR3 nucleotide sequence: TGTGCCAGCAGTTTACAGGGGGATCAGCCCCAGCATTTT. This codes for CASSLQGDQPQHF.

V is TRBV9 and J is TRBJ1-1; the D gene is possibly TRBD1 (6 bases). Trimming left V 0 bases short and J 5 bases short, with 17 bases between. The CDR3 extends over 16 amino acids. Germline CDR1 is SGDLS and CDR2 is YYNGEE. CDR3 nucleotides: TGTGCCAGCAGCGTAGTCGACAGGATCGGGGGGACTGAAGCTTTCTTT. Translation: CASSVVDRIGGTEAFF.